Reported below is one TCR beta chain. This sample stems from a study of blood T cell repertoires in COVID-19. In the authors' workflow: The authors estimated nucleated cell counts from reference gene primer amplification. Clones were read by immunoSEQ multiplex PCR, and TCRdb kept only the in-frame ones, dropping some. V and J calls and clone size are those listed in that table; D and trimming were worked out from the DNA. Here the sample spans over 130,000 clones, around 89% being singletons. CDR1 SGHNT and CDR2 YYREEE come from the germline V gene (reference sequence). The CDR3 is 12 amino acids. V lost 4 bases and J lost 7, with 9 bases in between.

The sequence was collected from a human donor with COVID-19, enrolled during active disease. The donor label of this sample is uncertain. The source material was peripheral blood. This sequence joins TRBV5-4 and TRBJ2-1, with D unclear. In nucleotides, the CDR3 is TGTGCCAGCAGCAGGAGCCGAAATGAGCAGTTCTTC. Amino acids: CASSRSRNEQFF.